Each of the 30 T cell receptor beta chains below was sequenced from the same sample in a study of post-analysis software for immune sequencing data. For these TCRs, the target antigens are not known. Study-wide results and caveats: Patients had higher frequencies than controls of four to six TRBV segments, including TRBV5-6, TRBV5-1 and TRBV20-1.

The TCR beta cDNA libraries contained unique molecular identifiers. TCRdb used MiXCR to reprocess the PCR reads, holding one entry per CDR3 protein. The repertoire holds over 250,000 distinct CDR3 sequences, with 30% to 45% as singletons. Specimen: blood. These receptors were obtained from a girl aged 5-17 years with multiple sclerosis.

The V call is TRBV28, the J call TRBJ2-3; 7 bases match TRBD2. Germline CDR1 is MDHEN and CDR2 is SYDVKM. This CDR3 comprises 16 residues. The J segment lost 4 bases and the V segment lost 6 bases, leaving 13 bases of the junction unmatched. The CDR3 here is CASSVDPSGVADTQYF. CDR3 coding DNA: TGTGCCAGCAGCGTAGATCCCAGCGGGGTCGCAGATACGCAGTATTTT.

CDR3: CASSIRGRGAEAFF. DNA for the CDR3: TGTGCCAGCAGCATAAGAGGGCGGGGCGCTGAAGCTTTCTTT. V and J are TRBV3-1 and TRBJ1-1, with D possibly being TRBD1 (5 bases). Trimming removed 5 bases from V and 6 bases from J, with 16 bases in between. CDR1 LGHDT and CDR2 YNNKEL come from the germline V gene (reference sequence). This CDR3 is built from 14 residues.

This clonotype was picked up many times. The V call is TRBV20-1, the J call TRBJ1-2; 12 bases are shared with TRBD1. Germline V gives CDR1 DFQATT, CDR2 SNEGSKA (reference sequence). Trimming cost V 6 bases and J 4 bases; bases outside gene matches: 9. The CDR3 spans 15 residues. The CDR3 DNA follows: TGCAGTGCCGAGGGCCCGGGACAGGGGGCCTATGGCTACACCTTC. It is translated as CSAEGPGQGAYGYTF.

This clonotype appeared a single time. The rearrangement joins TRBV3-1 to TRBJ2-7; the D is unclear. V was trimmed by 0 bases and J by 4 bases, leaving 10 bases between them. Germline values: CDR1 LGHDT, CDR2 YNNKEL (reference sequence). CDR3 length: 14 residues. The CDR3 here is CASSQDAVRYEQYF. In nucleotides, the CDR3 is TGTGCCAGCAGCCAAGATGCCGTTAGGTACGAGCAGTACTTC.

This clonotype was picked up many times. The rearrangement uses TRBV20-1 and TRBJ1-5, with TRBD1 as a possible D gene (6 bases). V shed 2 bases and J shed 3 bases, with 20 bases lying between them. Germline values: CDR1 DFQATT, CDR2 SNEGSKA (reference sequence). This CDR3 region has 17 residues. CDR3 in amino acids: CSARLEQLQGYNQPQHF. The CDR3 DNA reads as TGCAGTGCTAGACTGGAACAGCTACAGGGCTACAATCAGCCCCAGCATTTT.

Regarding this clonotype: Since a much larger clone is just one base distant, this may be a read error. In DNA form, the CDR3 reads TGCAGTGCTGGAGGGCCACTAGCGGGAGATGCCGGGGAGCTGTTTTTT. Translated, it gives CSAGGPLAGDAGELFF. V and J are TRBV20-1 and TRBJ2-2; 11 bases align to TRBD2. Germline CDR1 DFQATT, CDR2 SNEGSKA (reference sequence). Losses at the gene ends were 5 bases for V and 6 bases for J; bases not matched to a gene: 11. The CDR3 loop spans 16 amino acids.

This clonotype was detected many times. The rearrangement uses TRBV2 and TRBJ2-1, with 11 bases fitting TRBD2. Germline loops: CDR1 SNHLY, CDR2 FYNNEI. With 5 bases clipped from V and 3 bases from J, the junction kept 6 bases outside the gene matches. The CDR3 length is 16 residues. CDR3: CASSRGSGGVYNEQFF. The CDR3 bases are TGTGCCAGCAGTCGAGGTAGCGGGGGGGTCTACAATGAGCAGTTCTTC.

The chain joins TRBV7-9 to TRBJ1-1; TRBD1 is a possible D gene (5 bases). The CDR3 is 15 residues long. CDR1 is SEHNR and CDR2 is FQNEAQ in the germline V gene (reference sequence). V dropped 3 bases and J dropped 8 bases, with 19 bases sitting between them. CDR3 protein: CASSLQVPGPREAFF. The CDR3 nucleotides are TGTGCCAGCAGCTTGCAAGTACCGGGACCGAGGGAAGCTTTCTTT.

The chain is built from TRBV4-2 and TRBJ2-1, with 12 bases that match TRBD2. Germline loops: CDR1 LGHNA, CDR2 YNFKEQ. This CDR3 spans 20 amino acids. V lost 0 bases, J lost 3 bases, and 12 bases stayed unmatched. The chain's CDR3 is CASSQDIASGGALIYNEQFF. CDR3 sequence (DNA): TGTGCCAGCAGCCAAGATATCGCTAGCGGGGGGGCCCTCATCTACAATGAGCAGTTCTTC.

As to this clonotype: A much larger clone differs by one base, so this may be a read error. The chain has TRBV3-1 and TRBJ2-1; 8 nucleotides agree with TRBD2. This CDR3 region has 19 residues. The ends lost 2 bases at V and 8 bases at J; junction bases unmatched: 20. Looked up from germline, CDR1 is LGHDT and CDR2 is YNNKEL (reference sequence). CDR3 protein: CASSQKKPTTSGVMDEQFF. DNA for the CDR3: TGTGCCAGCAGCCAAAAAAAGCCCACTACTAGCGGAGTGATGGATGAGCAGTTCTTC.

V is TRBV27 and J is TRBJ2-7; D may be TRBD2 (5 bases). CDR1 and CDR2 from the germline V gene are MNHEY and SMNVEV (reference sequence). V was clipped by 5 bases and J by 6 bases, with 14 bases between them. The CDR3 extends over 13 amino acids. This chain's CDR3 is CASSPTAAGEQYF. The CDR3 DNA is TGTGCCAGCAGTCCCACAGCGGCGGGCGAGCAGTACTTC.

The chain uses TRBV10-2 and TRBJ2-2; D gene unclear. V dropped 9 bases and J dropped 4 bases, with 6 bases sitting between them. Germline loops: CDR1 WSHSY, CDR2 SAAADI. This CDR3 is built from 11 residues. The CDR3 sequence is CASGATGELFF. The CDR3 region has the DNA TGCGCCAGTGGCGCCACCGGGGAGCTGTTTTTT.

This chain's CDR3 is CASSASGTGTLGNTIYF. In nucleotides, the CDR3 is TGTGCCAGCAGCGCCTCTGGGACAGGGACTCTAGGAAACACCATATATTTT. This rearrangement joins TRBV9 to TRBJ1-3; TRBD1 aligns across 9 bases. The germline V gene encodes CDR1 SGDLS and CDR2 YYNGEE. The CDR3 runs to 17 residues. V gave up 3 bases and J gave up 4 bases; unmatched junction bases: 11.

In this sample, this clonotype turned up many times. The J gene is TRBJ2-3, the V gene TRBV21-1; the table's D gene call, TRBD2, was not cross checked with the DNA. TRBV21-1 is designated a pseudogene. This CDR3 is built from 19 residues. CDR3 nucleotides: TGTGCCAGCAGCAAAGCGAGCACCCTGCGGGAGGGCCGGACAGATACGCAGTATTTT. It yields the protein CASSKASTLREGRTDTQYF.

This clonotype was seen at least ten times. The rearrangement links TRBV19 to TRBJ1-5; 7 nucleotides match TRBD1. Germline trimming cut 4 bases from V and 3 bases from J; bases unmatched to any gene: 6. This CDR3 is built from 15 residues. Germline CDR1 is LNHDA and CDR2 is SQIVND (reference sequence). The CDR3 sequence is CASSTETGINQPQHF. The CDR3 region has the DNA TGTGCCAGTAGTACCGAGACAGGGATCAATCAGCCCCAGCATTTT.

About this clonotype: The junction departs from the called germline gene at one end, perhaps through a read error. The CDR3 DNA reads TGTGCCGGCAGCCAAGTAGGAGGGGGCACTGAAGCTTTCTTT. It translates to CAGSQVGGGTEAFF. The chain employs TRBV3-1 and TRBJ1-1; possible D gene TRBD1, 6 bases. Germline V gene lookup returns CDR1 LGHDT and CDR2 YNNKEL (reference sequence). The CDR3 has 14 residues.

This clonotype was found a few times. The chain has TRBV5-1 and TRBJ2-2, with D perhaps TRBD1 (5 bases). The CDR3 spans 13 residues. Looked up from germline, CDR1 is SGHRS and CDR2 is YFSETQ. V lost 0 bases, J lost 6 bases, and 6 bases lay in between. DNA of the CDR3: TGCGCCAGCAGCTTGGGGGGCGCCGGGGAGCTGTTTTTT. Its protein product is CASSLGGAGELFF.

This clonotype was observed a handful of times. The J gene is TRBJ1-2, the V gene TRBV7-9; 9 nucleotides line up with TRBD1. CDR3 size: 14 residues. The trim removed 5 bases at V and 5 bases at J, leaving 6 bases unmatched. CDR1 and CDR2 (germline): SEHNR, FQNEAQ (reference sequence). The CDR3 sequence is CASSGAGTGYGYTF. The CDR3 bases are TGTGCCAGCAGCGGGGCCGGGACAGGGTATGGCTACACCTTC.

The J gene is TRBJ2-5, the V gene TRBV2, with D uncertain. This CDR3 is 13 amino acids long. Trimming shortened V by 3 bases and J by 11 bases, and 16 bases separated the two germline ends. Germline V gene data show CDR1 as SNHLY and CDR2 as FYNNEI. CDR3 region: CASSDGSRLEQYF. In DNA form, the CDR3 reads TGTGCCAGCAGTGACGGCAGTCGACTTGAGCAGTACTTC. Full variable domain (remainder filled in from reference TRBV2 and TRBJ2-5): EPEVTQTPSHQVTQMGQEVILRCVPISNHLYFYWYRQILGQKVEFLVSFYNNEISEKSEIFDDQFSVERPDGSNFTLKIRSTKLEDSAMYFCASSDGSRLEQYFGPGTRLLVL.

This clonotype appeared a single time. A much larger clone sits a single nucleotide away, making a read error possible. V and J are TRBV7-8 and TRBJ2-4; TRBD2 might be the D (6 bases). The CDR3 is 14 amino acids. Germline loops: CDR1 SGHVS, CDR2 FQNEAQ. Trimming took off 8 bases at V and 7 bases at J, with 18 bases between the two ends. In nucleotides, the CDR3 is TGTGCCAGCGCCACTGGAGGGATTTGGAACATTCAGTACTTC. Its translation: CASATGGIWNIQYF. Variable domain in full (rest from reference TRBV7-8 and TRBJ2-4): GAGVSQSPRYKVAKRGQDVALRCDPISGHVSLFWYQQALGQGPEFLTYFQNEAQLDKSGLPSDRFFAERPEGSVSTLKIQRTQQEDSAVYLCASATGGIWNIQYFGAGTRLSVL.

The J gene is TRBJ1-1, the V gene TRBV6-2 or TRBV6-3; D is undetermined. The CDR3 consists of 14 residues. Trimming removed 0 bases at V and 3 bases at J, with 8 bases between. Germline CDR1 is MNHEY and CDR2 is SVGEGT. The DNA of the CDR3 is TGTGCCAGCAGTTACTCGCGGGGTGACACTGAAGCTTTCTTT. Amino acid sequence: CASSYSRGDTEAFF.

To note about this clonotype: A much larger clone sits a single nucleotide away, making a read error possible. CDR3 sequence: CASRRGTGGYEQFF. CDR3 nucleotide sequence: TGTGCCAGCCGGCGAGGGACAGGGGGCTACGAGCAGTTCTTC. The V call is TRBV11-1, the J call TRBJ2-1; the match to TRBD1 covers 12 bases. Germline V lookup: CDR1 SGHAT, CDR2 FQDESV (reference sequence). Unmatched junction bases numbered 9, after V lost 8 bases and J lost 10 bases. CDR3 length: 14 amino acids.

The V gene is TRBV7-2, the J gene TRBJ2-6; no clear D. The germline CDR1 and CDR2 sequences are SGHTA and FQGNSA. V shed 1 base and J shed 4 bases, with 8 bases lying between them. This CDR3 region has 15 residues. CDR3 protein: CASSLGLSGANVLTF. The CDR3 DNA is TGTGCCAGCAGCTTAGGGCTATCGGGGGCCAACGTCCTGACTTTC. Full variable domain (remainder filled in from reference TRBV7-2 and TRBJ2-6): GAGVSQSPSNKVTEKGKDVELRCDPISGHTALYWYRQSLGQGLEFLIYFQGNSAPDKSGLPSDRFSAERTGGSVSTLTIQRTQQEDSAVYLCASSLGLSGANVLTFGAGSRLTVL.

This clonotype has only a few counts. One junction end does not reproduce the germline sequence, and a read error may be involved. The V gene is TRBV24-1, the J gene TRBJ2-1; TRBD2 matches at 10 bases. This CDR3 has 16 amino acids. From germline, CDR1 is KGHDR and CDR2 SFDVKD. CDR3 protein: CATSDSSGSHYNGQFF. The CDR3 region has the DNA TGTGCCACCAGTGATTCTAGCGGGAGCCATTACAATGGGCAGTTCTTC.

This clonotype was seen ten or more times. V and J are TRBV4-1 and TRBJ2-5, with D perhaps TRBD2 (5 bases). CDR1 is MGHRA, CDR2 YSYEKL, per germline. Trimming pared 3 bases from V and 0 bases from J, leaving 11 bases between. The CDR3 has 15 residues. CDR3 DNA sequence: TGCGCCAGCAGCCAGACGGGAAGGAACCAAGAGACCCAGTACTTC. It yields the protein CASSQTGRNQETQYF.

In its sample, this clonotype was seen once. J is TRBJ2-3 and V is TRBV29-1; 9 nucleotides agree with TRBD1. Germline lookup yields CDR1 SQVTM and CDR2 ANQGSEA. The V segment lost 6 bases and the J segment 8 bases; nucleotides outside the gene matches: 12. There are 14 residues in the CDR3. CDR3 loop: CSVGTGLSDGTQYF. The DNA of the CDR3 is TGCAGCGTGGGGACAGGGTTGAGCGACGGTACGCAGTATTTT.

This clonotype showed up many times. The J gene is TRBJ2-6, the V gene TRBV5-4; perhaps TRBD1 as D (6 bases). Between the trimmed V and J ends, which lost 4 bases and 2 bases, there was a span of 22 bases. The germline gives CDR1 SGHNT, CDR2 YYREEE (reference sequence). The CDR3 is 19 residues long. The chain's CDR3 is CASSPRSGRGTPGANVLTF. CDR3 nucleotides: TGTGCCAGCAGCCCAAGAAGTGGCAGGGGTACTCCTGGGGCCAACGTCCTGACTTTC.

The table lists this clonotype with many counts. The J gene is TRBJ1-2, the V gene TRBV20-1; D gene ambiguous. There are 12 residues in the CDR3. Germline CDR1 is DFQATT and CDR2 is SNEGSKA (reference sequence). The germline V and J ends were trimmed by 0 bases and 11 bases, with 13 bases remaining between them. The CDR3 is CSARDQEVRYTF. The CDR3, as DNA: TGCAGTGCTAGAGATCAAGAGGTGCGGTACACCTTC.

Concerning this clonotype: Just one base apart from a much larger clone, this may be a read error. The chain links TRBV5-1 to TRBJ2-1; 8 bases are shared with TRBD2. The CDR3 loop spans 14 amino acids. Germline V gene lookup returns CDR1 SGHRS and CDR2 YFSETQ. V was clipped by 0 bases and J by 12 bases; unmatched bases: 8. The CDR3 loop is CASSLEFGRDVQFF. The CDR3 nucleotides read TGCGCCAGCAGCTTGGAGTTCGGGAGGGATGTGCAGTTCTTC.

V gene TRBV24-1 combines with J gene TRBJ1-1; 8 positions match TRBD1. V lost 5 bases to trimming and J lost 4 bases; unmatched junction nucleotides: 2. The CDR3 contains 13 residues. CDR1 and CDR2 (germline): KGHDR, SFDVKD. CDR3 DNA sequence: TGTGCCACCAGTGCAGGGGGCCGCACTGAAGCTTTCTTT. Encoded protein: CATSAGGRTEAFF.